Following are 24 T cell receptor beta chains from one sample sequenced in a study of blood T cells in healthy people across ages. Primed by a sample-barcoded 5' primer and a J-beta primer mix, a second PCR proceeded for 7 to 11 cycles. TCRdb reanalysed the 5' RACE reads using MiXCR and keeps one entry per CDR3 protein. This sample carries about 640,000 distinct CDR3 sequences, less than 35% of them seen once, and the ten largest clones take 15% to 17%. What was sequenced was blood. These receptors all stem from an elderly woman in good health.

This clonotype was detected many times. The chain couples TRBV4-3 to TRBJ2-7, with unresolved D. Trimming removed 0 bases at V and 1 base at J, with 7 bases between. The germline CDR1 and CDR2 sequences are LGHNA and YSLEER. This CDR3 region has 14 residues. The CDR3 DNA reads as TGCGCCAGCAGCCAAGAACTTCCTTCCTACGAGCAGTACTTC. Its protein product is CASSQELPSYEQYF.

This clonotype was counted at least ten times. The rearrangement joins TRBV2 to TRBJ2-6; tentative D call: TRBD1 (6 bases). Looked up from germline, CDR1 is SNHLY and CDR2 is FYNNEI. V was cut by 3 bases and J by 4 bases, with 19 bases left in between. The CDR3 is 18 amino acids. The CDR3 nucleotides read TGTGCCAGCAGTGATTTGGGGGCGTTACTAACCGGGGCCAACGTCCTGACTTTC. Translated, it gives CASSDLGALLTGANVLTF.

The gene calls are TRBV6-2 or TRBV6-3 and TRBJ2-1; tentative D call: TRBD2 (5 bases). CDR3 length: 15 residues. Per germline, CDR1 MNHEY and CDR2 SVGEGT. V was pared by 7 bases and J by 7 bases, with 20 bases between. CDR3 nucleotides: TGTGCCAGCAACCTCCCCGGACTCACCCTTAATGAGCAGTTCTTC. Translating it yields CASNLPGLTLNEQFF.

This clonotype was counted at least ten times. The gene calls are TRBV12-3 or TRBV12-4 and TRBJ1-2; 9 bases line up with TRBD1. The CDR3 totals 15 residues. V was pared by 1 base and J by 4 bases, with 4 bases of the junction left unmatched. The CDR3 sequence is CASSLGGTGSYGYTF. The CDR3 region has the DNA TGTGCCAGCAGTTTAGGGGGGACAGGGTCCTATGGCTACACCTTC.

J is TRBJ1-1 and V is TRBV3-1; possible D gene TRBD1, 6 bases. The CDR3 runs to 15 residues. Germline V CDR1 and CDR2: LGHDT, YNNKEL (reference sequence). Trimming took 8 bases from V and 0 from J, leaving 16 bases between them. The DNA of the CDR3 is TGTGCCAGCGGGCACCCCGGGGGCATGAACACTGAAGCTTTCTTT. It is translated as CASGHPGGMNTEAFF.

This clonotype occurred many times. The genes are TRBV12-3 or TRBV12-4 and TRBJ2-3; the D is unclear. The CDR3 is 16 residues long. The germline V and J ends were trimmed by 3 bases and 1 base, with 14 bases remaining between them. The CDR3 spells CASSFGPVSGTDTQYF. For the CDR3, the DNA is TGTGCCAGCAGTTTCGGTCCCGTCTCGGGCACAGATACGCAGTATTTT.

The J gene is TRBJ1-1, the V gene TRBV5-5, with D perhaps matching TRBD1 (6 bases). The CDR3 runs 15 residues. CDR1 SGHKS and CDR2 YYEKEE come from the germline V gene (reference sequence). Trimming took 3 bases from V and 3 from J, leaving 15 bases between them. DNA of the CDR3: TGTGCCAGCAGCTATACAGGGTCGAGGGACACTGAAGCTTTCTTT. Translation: CASSYTGSRDTEAFF.

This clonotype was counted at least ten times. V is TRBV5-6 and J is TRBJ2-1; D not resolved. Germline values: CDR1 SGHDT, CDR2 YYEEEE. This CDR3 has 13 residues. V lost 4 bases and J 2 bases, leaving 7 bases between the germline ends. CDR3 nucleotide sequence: TGTGCCAGCAGCGCGACAACCTACAATGAGCAGTTCTTC. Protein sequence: CASSATTYNEQFF.

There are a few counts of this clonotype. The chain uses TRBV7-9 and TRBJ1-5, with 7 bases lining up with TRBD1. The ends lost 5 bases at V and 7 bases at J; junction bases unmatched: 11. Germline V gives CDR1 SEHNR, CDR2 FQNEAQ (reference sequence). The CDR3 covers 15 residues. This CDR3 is CASSATRDRAQPQHF. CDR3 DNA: TGTGCCAGCAGCGCTACTAGGGACAGAGCCCAGCCCCAGCATTTT.

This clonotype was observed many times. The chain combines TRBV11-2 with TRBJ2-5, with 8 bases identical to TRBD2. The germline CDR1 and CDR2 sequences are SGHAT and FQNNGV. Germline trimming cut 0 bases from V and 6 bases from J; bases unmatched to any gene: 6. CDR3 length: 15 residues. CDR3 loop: CASSLDGLAGQTQYF. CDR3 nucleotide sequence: TGTGCCAGCAGCTTAGATGGACTAGCCGGGCAGACCCAGTACTTC.

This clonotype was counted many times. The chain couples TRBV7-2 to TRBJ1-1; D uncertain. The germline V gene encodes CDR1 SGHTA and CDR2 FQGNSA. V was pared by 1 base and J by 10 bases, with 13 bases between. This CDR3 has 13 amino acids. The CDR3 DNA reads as TGTGCCAGCAGCTTAGGGAAGTGGAGTAGAGCTTTCTTT. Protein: CASSLGKWSRAFF.

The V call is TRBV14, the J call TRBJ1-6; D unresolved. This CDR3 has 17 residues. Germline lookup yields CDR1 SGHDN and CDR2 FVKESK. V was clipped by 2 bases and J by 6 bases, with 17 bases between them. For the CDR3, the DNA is TGTGCCAGCAGCCAACTCGTAAGCCAGATTGTTAATTCACCCCTCCACTTT. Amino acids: CASSQLVSQIVNSPLHF.

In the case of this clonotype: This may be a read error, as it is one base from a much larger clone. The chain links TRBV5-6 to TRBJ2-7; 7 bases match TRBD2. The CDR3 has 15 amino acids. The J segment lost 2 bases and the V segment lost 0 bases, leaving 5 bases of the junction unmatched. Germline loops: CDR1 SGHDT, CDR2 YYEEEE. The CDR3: CASSLAGTMAYEQYF. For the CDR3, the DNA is TGTGCCAGCAGCTTGGCAGGGACTATGGCCTACGAGCAGTACTTC.

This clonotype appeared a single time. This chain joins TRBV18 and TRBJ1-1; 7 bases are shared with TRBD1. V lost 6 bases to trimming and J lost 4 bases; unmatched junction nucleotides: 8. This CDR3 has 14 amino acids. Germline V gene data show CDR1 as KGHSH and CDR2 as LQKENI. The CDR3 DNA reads TGTGCCAGCTCCCGGACAGGAGCTAGCACTGAAGCTTTCTTT. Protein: CASSRTGASTEAFF.

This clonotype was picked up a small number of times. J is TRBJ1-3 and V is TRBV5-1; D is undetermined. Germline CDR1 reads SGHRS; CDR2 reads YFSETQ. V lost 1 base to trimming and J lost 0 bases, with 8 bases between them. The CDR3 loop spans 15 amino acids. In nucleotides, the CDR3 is TGCGCCAGCAGCTTGAAGTTTGACTCTGGAAACACCATATATTTT. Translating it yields CASSLKFDSGNTIYF.

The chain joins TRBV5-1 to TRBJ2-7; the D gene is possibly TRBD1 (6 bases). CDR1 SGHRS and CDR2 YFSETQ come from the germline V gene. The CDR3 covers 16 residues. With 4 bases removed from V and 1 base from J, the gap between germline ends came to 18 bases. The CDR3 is CASSRFGTPFSYEQYF. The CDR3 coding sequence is TGCGCCAGCAGCCGATTTGGGACACCTTTTTCCTACGAGCAGTACTTC.

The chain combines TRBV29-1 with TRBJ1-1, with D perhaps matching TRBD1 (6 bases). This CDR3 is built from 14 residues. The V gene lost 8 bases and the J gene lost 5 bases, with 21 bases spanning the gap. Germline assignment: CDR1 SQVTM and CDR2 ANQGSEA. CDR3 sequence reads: CSTYRRGASTEAFF. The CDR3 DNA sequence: TGCAGCACCTACCGCCGGGGGGCGAGTACTGAAGCTTTCTTT. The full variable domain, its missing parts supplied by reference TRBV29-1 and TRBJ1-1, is SAVISQKPSRDICQRGTSLTIQCQVDSQVTMMFWYRQQPGQSLTLIATANQGSEATYESGFVIDKFPISRPNLTFSTLTVSNMSPEDSSIYLCSTYRRGASTEAFFGQGTRLTVV.

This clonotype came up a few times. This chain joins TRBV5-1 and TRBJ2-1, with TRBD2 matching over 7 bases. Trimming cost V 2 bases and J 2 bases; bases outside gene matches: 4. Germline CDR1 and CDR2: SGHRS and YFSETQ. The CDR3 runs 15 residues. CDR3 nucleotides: TGCGCCAGCAGCTTACGGGAGGACCCCTACAATGAGCAGTTCTTC. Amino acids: CASSLREDPYNEQFF.

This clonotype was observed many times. The DNA for the CDR3 is TGCGCCAGCAGCTTGCGGGGGTTAGAGACCCAGTACTTC. Translated, it gives CASSLRGLETQYF. The gene calls are TRBV5-1 and TRBJ2-5; D is possibly TRBD2 (6 bases). The CDR3 has 13 residues. V lost 1 base, J lost 4 bases, and 8 bases lay in between. Germline V gene data show CDR1 as SGHRS and CDR2 as YFSETQ.

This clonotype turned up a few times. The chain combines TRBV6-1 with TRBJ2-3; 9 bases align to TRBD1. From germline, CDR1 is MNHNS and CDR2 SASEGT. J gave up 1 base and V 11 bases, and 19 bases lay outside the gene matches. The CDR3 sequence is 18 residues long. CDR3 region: CASTSNVGQGFGTDTQYF. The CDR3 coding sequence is TGTGCCTCCACATCGAACGTCGGACAGGGGTTCGGCACAGATACGCAGTATTTT.

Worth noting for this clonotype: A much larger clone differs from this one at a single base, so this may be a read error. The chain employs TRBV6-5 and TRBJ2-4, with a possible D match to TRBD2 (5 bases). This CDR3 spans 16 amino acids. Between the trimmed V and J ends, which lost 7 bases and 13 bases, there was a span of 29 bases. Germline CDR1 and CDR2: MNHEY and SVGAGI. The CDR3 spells CASTISQRARLGEQYF. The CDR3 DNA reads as TGTGCCAGCACTATCTCGCAGAGGGCACGTCTCGGGGAGCAGTACTTC.

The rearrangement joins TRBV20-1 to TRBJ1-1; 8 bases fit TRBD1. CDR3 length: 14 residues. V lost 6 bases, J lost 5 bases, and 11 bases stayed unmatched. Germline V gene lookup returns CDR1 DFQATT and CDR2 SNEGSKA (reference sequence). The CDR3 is CSAAGTGGRTEAFF. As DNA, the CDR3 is TGCAGTGCCGCCGGGACAGGAGGACGAACTGAAGCTTTCTTT.

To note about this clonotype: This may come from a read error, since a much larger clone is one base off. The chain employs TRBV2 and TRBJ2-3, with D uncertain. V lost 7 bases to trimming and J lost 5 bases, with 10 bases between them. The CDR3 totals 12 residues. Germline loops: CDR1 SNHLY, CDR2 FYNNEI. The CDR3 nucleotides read TGTGCCAGCACCCGTTTCGTAGATACGCAGTATTTT. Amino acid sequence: CASTRFVDTQYF.

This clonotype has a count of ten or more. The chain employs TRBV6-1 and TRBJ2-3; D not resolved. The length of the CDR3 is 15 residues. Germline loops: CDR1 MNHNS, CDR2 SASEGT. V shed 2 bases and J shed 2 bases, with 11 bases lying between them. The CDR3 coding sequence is TGTGCCAGCAGTGAATCCGGACGGCACACAGATACGCAGTATTTT. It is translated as CASSESGRHTDTQYF.